The clone carrying this T cell receptor beta chain has just a few counts. Its antigen is unknown. This sample was taken from a study of T cell repertoires in cytomegalovirus infection. Study-wide background: CMV epitopes, recently identified HLA-C-restricted and well-studied HLA-B-restricted, were used. Carrying CMV and the relevant HLA type showed in public TCR beta signatures.

The study's findings and limits: Predominance within the ex vivo response was attributable to HLA-C-restricted CMV-specific TCR beta clonotypes.

A single record per CDR3 protein comes from TCRdb applying MiXCR to the reads. The table records roughly 27,000 distinct CDR3 sequences, 15% to 20% of them present only once. The CDR3 length is 13 residues. Trimming took off 5 bases at V and 6 bases at J, with 10 bases between the two ends. CDR1 is SGHTA and CDR2 is FQGTGA in the germline V gene. The receptor was isolated from a human donor in good health (CMV status not recorded). Some clones in this sample may be carry-over from other donors' samples. The sample was CD8+ T cells from cultured PBMCs, taken from culture after CMV antigen stimulation. The chain uses TRBV7-3 and TRBJ2-2; D not certain. The CDR3 sequence: CASSPRTSGELFF. The CDR3 DNA follows: TGTGCCAGCAGCCCGCGGACGTCCGGGGAGCTGTTTTTT.